Listed here are 26 T cell receptor beta chains from one sample, sequenced in a study of identical twins (dated by TCRdb to the mid-2010s). Library preparation was by 5' RACE. TCRdb lists the instrument as Illumina HiSeq 2000. TCRdb handled the public reads itself, with Q25 trimming in fastp and clone calling in MiXCR, and kept productive beta chains. Duplicate CDR3 protein sequences are folded into a single record with the most common DNA and genes. For this sample the table gives roughly 350,000 distinct CDR3 sequences, of which about 10% were detected only once. The ten top clones hold about 8.1% of the sample. The specimen was naive T cells sorted from blood. Per the publication, the cell subset or site label means: cells isolated with a human naive T-cell isolation kit. The receptors originated from a woman aged 45-59 years in good health.

This rearrangement joins TRBV9 to TRBJ1-1, with D perhaps TRBD1 (6 bases). From germline, CDR1 is SGDLS and CDR2 YYNGEE. The CDR3 extends over 15 amino acids. Trimming removed 0 bases at V and 6 bases at J, with 15 bases between. This CDR3 reads CASSVVEQGGSEAFF. The CDR3 nucleotides read TGTGCCAGCAGCGTAGTTGAACAGGGAGGATCTGAAGCTTTCTTT.

V usage is TRBV19 and J usage is TRBJ2-1, with 7 bases matching TRBD2. There are 13 residues in the CDR3. Germline V gene data show CDR1 as LNHDA and CDR2 as SQIVND (reference sequence). The trim removed 6 bases at V and 8 bases at J, leaving 7 bases unmatched. The CDR3 sequence: CASRGTIVYEQFF. CDR3 bases: TGTGCCAGTAGGGGGACTATTGTCTATGAGCAGTTCTTC.

A few counts support this clonotype. The chain employs TRBV12-3 or TRBV12-4 and TRBJ2-7, with TRBD2 matching over 8 bases. V lost 6 bases, J lost 6 bases, and 16 bases stayed unmatched. The CDR3 loop spans 16 amino acids. The CDR3: CASSSSGSHAPGEQYF. The CDR3 DNA reads as TGTGCCAGCAGCTCGAGCGGGAGCCATGCTCCGGGCGAGCAGTACTTC.

This clonotype was counted only a few times. The genes are TRBV14 and TRBJ2-2, with a weak D call TRBD2 (7 bases). The germline V and J ends were trimmed by 0 bases and 4 bases, with 27 bases remaining between them. The CDR3 has 21 amino acids. Germline V gene lookup returns CDR1 SGHDN and CDR2 FVKESK. The CDR3 loop is CASSQDVDSGHPKGGTGELFF. CDR3 DNA: TGTGCCAGCAGCCAAGACGTGGATAGCGGGCATCCCAAGGGGGGCACCGGGGAGCTGTTTTTT.

V is TRBV20-1 and J is TRBJ2-3; D unclear. CDR1 is DFQATT, CDR2 SNEGSKA, per germline (reference sequence). Trimming left V 2 bases short and J 2 bases short, with 8 bases between. This CDR3 has 13 amino acids. The CDR3 DNA follows: TGCAGTGCTAGAAAGGCGGACACAGATACGCAGTATTTT. This translates into CSARKADTDTQYF.

The chain recombines TRBV5-6 with TRBJ2-2; maybe TRBD1 (5 bases). The V and J ends lost 10 bases and 1 base respectively, with 8 bases between them. The CDR3 spans 12 residues. The germline V gene encodes CDR1 SGHDT and CDR2 YYEEEE. As DNA, the CDR3 is TGTGCCGCTCAGGGGAACACCGGGGAGCTGTTTTTT. Encoded protein: CAAQGNTGELFF.

In its sample, this clonotype was seen a few times. The chain couples TRBV25-1 to TRBJ2-6; no reliable D call. This CDR3 has 14 amino acids. The V end lost 4 bases, the J end lost 0 bases, and 4 bases lay between the germline ends. CDR1 MGHDK and CDR2 SYGVNS come from the germline V gene. The CDR3 loop is CASSGFSGANVLTF. Written as DNA, the CDR3 is TGTGCCAGCAGTGGTTTCTCTGGGGCCAACGTCCTGACTTTC.

Ten or more counts support this clonotype. V gene TRBV6-2 or TRBV6-3 combines with J gene TRBJ2-7, with 10 bases aligning to TRBD1. Germline loops: CDR1 MNHEY, CDR2 SVGEGT. The CDR3 runs to 15 residues. The junction had 5 bases not matched to a gene; V was cut back by 0 bases and J by 6 bases. The CDR3 DNA reads TGTGCCAGCAGTTACTCGGAAAGGACAGGGGGCGAGCAGTACGTC. This codes for CASSYSERTGGEQYV.

This clonotype occurred a few times. This chain links TRBV11-2 with TRBJ2-5; D not resolved. This CDR3 contains 12 residues. Looked up from germline, CDR1 is SGHAT and CDR2 is FQNNGV. V lost 6 bases to trimming and J lost 5 bases, with 10 bases between them. In DNA form, the CDR3 reads TGTGCCAGCAGTTCGGATGATGAGACCCAGTACTTC. Protein sequence: CASSSDDETQYF.

This clonotype has a handful of counts. The chain recombines TRBV5-1 with TRBJ1-1; 7 bases match TRBD1. This CDR3 spans 15 amino acids. Germline V gives CDR1 SGHRS, CDR2 YFSETQ. After removal of 1 base from V and 1 base from J, the junction contained 4 bases not matched to a gene. CDR3 nucleotides: TGCGCCAGCAGCTTGTGGGAGGGGGCGAACACTGAAGCTTTCTTT. This codes for CASSLWEGANTEAFF.

This chain joins TRBV19 and TRBJ2-3; D perhaps matches TRBD1 (5 bases). CDR1 and CDR2 from the germline V gene are LNHDA and SQIVND (reference sequence). The CDR3 sequence is 15 residues long. V lost 4 bases to trimming and J lost 0 bases, with 11 bases between them. The CDR3: CASSKNRQSTDTQYF. The DNA of the CDR3 is TGTGCCAGTAGTAAAAACAGGCAAAGCACAGATACGCAGTATTTT.

The sample holds many counts of this clonotype. The chain is built from TRBV4-1 and TRBJ1-2; D not resolved. CDR1 MGHRA and CDR2 YSYEKL come from the germline V gene. The length of the CDR3 is 13 residues. The V end was cut by 1 base, the J end by 8 bases, with 11 bases between. CDR3 amino acids: CASSQAPVPGYTF. CDR3 DNA: TGCGCCAGCAGCCAAGCCCCGGTCCCCGGCTACACCTTC.

There are a few counts of this clonotype. The chain recombines TRBV19 with TRBJ2-2, with D possibly TRBD1 on 6 matching bases. This CDR3 has 16 amino acids. The V and J ends lost 3 bases and 0 bases respectively, with 11 bases between them. Per germline, CDR1 LNHDA and CDR2 SQIVND (reference sequence). CDR3 bases: TGTGCCAGTAGTATCGTGACAGGAGCGAACACCGGGGAGCTGTTTTTT. Translated: CASSIVTGANTGELFF.

This clonotype was recorded at least ten times. The V call is TRBV12-3 or TRBV12-4, the J call TRBJ2-5; D is undetermined. V was trimmed by 5 bases and J by 0 bases, leaving 7 bases between them. The CDR3 runs to 13 residues. The CDR3 sequence is CASSPSHQETQYF. For the CDR3, the DNA is TGTGCCAGCAGTCCTTCTCACCAAGAGACCCAGTACTTC.

The sample holds a few counts of this clonotype. This chain connects TRBV15 to TRBJ1-3; no definite D call. This CDR3 spans 14 amino acids. Germline-derived CDR1 and CDR2 are LNHNV and YYDKDF (reference sequence). Trimming removed 3 bases at V and 4 bases at J, with 10 bases between. In DNA, the CDR3 is TGTGCCACCAGCAGGAACCAAGGGGGAAACACCATATATTTT. Its protein product is CATSRNQGGNTIYF.

This clonotype has only a few counts. This chain joins TRBV5-1 and TRBJ2-5; weak D call: TRBD1 (6 bases). CDR1 SGHRS and CDR2 YFSETQ come from the germline V gene. Trimming took 0 bases from V and 5 from J, leaving 11 bases between them. This CDR3 is built from 14 residues. DNA of the CDR3: TGCGCCAGCAGCTTGGGACAGGTGAAGGAGACCCAGTACTTC. As protein: CASSLGQVKETQYF.

The chain uses TRBV30 and TRBJ2-2; 8 nucleotides line up with TRBD2. Germline CDR1 reads GTSNPN; CDR2 reads SVGIG (reference sequence). J was trimmed by 0 bases and V by 7 bases; bases with no gene match: 13. The CDR3 totals 17 residues. The CDR3 protein is CASPARGGKTNTGELFF. Here the CDR3 DNA reads TGTGCCTCCCCAGCCCGGGGGGGCAAGACGAACACCGGGGAGCTGTTTTTT.

This clonotype was seen once. In DNA, the CDR3 is TGTGCCAGCAGCCAATGGATGGCCCTAAACACTGAAGCTTTCTTT. It translates to CASSQWMALNTEAFF. The chain carries TRBV14 and TRBJ1-1; D not certain. Germline CDR1 SGHDN, CDR2 FVKESK. Trimming removed 2 bases from V and 2 bases from J, with 12 bases in between. The CDR3 runs 15 residues.

This clonotype was detected a few times. The chain recombines TRBV12-3 or TRBV12-4 with TRBJ2-7, with TRBD1 matching over 7 bases. CDR3 length: 15 residues. The V gene end was trimmed by 1 base and the J gene end by 4 bases; junction bases not matched to a gene: 7. The CDR3 DNA follows: TGTGCCAGCAGTTTAGAAGGACAGGCTGGGTACGAGCAGTACTTC. The encoded protein is CASSLEGQAGYEQYF.

The V and J genes are TRBV20-1 and TRBJ2-1; 11 bases line up with TRBD2. The germline gives CDR1 DFQATT, CDR2 SNEGSKA (reference sequence). The junction had 14 bases not matched to a gene; V was cut back by 6 bases and J by 4 bases. CDR3 size: 17 residues. The CDR3 sequence is CSAKRRPGTSGYNEQFF. The CDR3, as DNA: TGCAGTGCCAAAAGACGTCCCGGGACTAGCGGATACAATGAGCAGTTCTTC.

This chain links TRBV10-2 with TRBJ2-6; D could derive from TRBD1 or TRBD2 (6 bases each). The CDR3 runs to 16 residues. CDR1 WSHSY and CDR2 SAAADI come from the germline V gene. Deletions cut 3 bases from V and 2 bases from J, with 11 bases between. CDR3 sequence (DNA): TGCGCCAGCAGTGATTCGGGGGCGGCTGGGGCCAACGTCCTGACTTTC. It yields the protein CASSDSGAAGANVLTF.

This clonotype was detected many times. This rearrangement joins TRBV29-1 to TRBJ2-2, with D maybe TRBD2 (5 bases). Germline V gives CDR1 SQVTM, CDR2 ANQGSEA. V gave up 6 bases and J gave up 3 bases, with 14 bases separating them. The CDR3 length is 14 residues. CDR3 in amino acids: CSVRAPFDTGELFF. CDR3 sequence (DNA): TGCAGCGTGCGGGCTCCTTTTGACACCGGGGAGCTGTTTTTT.

This clonotype was counted only a few times. The chain recombines TRBV6-5 with TRBJ2-3; D gene uncertain. Germline lookup yields CDR1 MNHEY and CDR2 SVGAGI. The CDR3 has 14 amino acids. V was shortened by 4 bases and J by 1 base, with 9 bases between the two germline ends. CDR3 in amino acids: CASSSNGGTDTQYF. The CDR3 region has the DNA TGTGCCAGCAGTTCAAACGGTGGCACAGATACGCAGTATTTT.

The V call is TRBV5-5, the J call TRBJ2-1, with D possibly matching TRBD1 (6 bases). CDR1 and CDR2 from the germline V gene are SGHKS and YYEKEE (reference sequence). The CDR3 covers 18 residues. Trimming took off 0 bases at V and 3 bases at J, with 19 bases between the two ends. For the CDR3, the DNA is TGTGCCAGCAGCTTGGAAAGTCGGCTACAGGGACGCTACAATGAGCAGTTCTTC. Encoded protein: CASSLESRLQGRYNEQFF.

This clonotype was counted only a few times. This chain joins TRBV5-1 and TRBJ2-7; TRBD2 matches 7 bases. Germline V gives CDR1 SGHRS, CDR2 YFSETQ. Trimming cost V 4 bases and J 2 bases; bases outside gene matches: 3. This CDR3 is 13 amino acids long. CDR3: CASSMGGTYEQYF. The CDR3, as DNA: TGCGCCAGCAGCATGGGGGGGACCTACGAGCAGTACTTC.

This clonotype was seen ten or more times. This chain links TRBV20-1 with TRBJ2-1; D uncertain. CDR1 and CDR2 from the germline V gene are DFQATT and SNEGSKA (reference sequence). Between the trimmed V and J ends, which lost 1 base and 12 bases, there was a span of 16 bases. This CDR3 is built from 13 residues. The DNA of the CDR3 is TGCAGTGCTAGAGTAGGTCCTAGTGGGTGGCAGTTCTTC. Its translation: CSARVGPSGWQFF.